A selection of T cell receptor beta chains follows, all from one sample in a study of T cells in Graves' hyperthyroidism and ophthalmopathy. Via MiXCR, TCRdb re-called the multiplex PCR reads, giving one row per CDR3 protein. Of fewer than 450,000 distinct CDR3 sequences listed, 13% to 15% are singletons. The sequencing sample was made of blood. The receptors derive from an older woman with Graves' ophthalmopathy. CDR3s include the opening cysteine and the closing phenylalanine or tryptophan. The order of the fields is D gene, V gene, J gene, clone size, CDR3 protein, CDR3 DNA. A D gene is named only where the DNA matches it firmly. Clone size is given for some rows only: seen once, a few or many times, or a class if the clone is expanded.

d_gene: .; v_gene: TRBV27; j_gene: TRBJ2-2; abundance: few; CDR3aa: CASSLVAVPNTGELFF; CDR3nt: TGTGCCAGCAGTTTAGTAGCAGTACCGAACACCGGGGAGCTGTTTTTT
d_gene: .; v_gene: TRBV10-2; j_gene: TRBJ1-5; abundance: few; CDR3aa: CASSKGGGGNQPQHF; CDR3nt: TGCGCCAGCAGTAAGGGGGGGGGTGGCAATCAGCCCCAGCATTTT
d_gene: .; v_gene: TRBV11-2; j_gene: TRBJ1-1; abundance: .; CDR3aa: CASQQYGGFTEAFF; CDR3nt: TGTGCCAGCCAACAGTACGGGGGTTTCACTGAAGCTTTCTTT
d_gene: .; v_gene: TRBV10-3; j_gene: TRBJ2-1; abundance: many; CDR3aa: CAISESGREQFF; CDR3nt: TGTGCCATCAGTGAGTCTGGACGTGAGCAGTTCTTC
d_gene: .; v_gene: TRBV20-1; j_gene: TRBJ2-5; abundance: many; CDR3aa: CSARPLTGETQYF; CDR3nt: TGCAGTGCTAGGCCTCTAACGGGGGAGACCCAGTACTTC
d_gene: .; v_gene: TRBV10-3; j_gene: TRBJ1-5; abundance: many; CDR3aa: CAISQMPDIETQHF; CDR3nt: TGTGCCATCAGTCAAATGCCCGACATTGAGACACAGCATTTT
d_gene: TRBD1; v_gene: TRBV30; j_gene: TRBJ2-7; abundance: many; CDR3aa: CAWSPQGASSYEQYF; CDR3nt: TGTGCCTGGAGCCCGCAGGGGGCTAGCTCCTACGAGCAGTACTTC
d_gene: .; v_gene: TRBV6-1; j_gene: TRBJ2-2; abundance: .; CDR3aa: CASSEGGWSTGELFF; CDR3nt: TGTGCCAGCAGTGAAGGAGGGTGGAGTACCGGGGAGCTGTTTTTT
d_gene: .; v_gene: TRBV4-1; j_gene: TRBJ1-1; abundance: many; CDR3aa: CASSQDRAEAFF; CDR3nt: TGCGCCAGCAGCCAAGATCGGGCTGAAGCTTTCTTT
d_gene: .; v_gene: TRBV11-2; j_gene: TRBJ1-1; abundance: many; CDR3aa: CASSLEPSLDSLLIEAFF; CDR3nt: TGTGCCAGCAGCTTAGAACCCTCCCTGGACAGCCTTCTTATTGAAGCTTTCTTT
d_gene: .; v_gene: TRBV27; j_gene: TRBJ1-5; abundance: .; CDR3aa: CASTPGGDNQPQHF; CDR3nt: TGTGCCAGCACCCCGGGGGGGGACAATCAGCCCCAGCATTTT
d_gene: TRBD2; v_gene: TRBV6-1; j_gene: TRBJ2-1; abundance: .; CDR3aa: CASSRLAGGMNEQFF; CDR3nt: TGTGCCAGCAGCCGACTAGCGGGAGGTATGAATGAGCAGTTCTTC
d_gene: .; v_gene: TRBV18; j_gene: TRBJ2-1; abundance: many; CDR3aa: CASSPVGPLGEQFF; CDR3nt: TGTGCCAGCTCACCAGTGGGCCCCCTCGGAGAGCAGTTCTTC
d_gene: TRBD1; v_gene: TRBV25-1; j_gene: TRBJ1-3; abundance: .; CDR3aa: CASSRPGGGGNTIYF; CDR3nt: TGTGCCAGCAGTAGACCAGGGGGAGGAGGAAACACCATATATTTT
d_gene: .; v_gene: TRBV12-3/TRBV12-4; j_gene: TRBJ1-1; abundance: many; CDR3aa: CASSTGLSDTEAFF; CDR3nt: TGTGCCAGCAGCACTGGACTATCGGACACTGAAGCTTTCTTT
d_gene: .; v_gene: TRBV15; j_gene: TRBJ2-1; abundance: many; CDR3aa: CATSNRGAVAPTWNEQFF; CDR3nt: TGTGCCACCAGCAATCGGGGGGCAGTAGCACCGACCTGGAATGAGCAGTTCTTC
d_gene: TRBD1; v_gene: TRBV14; j_gene: TRBJ2-1; abundance: .; CDR3aa: CASSHAIGQGRPNEQFF; CDR3nt: TGTGCCAGCAGCCACGCCATTGGACAGGGGCGGCCCAATGAGCAGTTCTTC
d_gene: TRBD2; v_gene: TRBV28; j_gene: TRBJ2-1; abundance: many; CDR3aa: CASSPLSGRATGNEQFF; CDR3nt: TGTGCCAGCAGCCCCCTAAGCGGGAGGGCCACTGGCAATGAGCAGTTCTTC
d_gene: .; v_gene: TRBV7-3; j_gene: TRBJ2-1; abundance: .; CDR3aa: CASSPSLGAGPFF; CDR3nt: TGTGCCAGCAGCCCAAGCCTGGGGGCAGGACCGTTCTTC
d_gene: .; v_gene: TRBV27; j_gene: TRBJ1-4; abundance: .; CDR3aa: CASSEQHPNEKLFF; CDR3nt: TGTGCCAGCAGTGAACAGCACCCTAATGAAAAACTGTTTTTT
d_gene: .; v_gene: TRBV28; j_gene: TRBJ2-7; abundance: few; CDR3aa: CASSFSSGSGEYF; CDR3nt: TGTGCCAGCAGTTTTTCCAGCGGGTCGGGGGAGTACTTC
d_gene: .; v_gene: TRBV20-1; j_gene: TRBJ2-5; abundance: many; CDR3aa: CSAPTGNGETQYF; CDR3nt: TGCAGTGCCCCAACAGGGAATGGGGAGACCCAGTACTTC
d_gene: TRBD2; v_gene: TRBV11-2; j_gene: TRBJ2-6; abundance: .; CDR3aa: CASSRELAGETGANVLTF; CDR3nt: TGTGCCAGCAGCCGCGAACTAGCGGGAGAGACTGGGGCCAACGTCCTGACTTTC